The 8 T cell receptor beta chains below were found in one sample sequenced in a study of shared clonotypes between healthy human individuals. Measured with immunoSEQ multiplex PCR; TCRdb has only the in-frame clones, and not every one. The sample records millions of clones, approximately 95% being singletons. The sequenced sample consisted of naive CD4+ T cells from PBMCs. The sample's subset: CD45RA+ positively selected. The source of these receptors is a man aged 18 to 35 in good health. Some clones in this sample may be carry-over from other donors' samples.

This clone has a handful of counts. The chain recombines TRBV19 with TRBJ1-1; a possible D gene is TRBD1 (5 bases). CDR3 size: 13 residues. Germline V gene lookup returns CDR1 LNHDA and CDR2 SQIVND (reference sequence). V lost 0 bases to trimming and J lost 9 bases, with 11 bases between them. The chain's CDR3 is CASSIDREGKAFF. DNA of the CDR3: TGTGCCAGTAGTATAGATCGGGAGGGGAAAGCTTTCTTT.

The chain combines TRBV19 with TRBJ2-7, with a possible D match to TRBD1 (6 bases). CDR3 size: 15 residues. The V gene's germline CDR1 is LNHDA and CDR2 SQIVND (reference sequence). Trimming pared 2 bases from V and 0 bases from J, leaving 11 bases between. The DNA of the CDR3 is TGTGCCAGTAGTATAAGTCAGGGGTCCTCCTACGAGCAGTACTTC. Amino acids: CASSISQGSSYEQYF.

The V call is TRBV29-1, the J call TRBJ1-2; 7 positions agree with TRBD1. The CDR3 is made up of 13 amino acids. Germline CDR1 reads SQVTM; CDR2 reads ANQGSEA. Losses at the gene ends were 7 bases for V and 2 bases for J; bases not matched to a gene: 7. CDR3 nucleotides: TGCAGCGCCGTGACAGGGCCGAACTATGGCTACACCTTC. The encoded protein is CSAVTGPNYGYTF.

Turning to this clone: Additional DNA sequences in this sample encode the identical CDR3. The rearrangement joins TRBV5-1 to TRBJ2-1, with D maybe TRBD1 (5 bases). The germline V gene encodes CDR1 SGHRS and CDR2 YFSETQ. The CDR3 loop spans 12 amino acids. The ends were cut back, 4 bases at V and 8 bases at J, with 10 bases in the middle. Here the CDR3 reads CASSLGQDEQFF. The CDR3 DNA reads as TGCGCCAGCAGCCTGGGGCAGGATGAGCAGTTCTTC.

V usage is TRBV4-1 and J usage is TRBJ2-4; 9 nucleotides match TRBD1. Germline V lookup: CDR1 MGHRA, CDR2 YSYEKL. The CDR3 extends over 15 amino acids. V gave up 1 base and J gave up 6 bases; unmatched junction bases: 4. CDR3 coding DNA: TGCGCCAGCAGCCAAGTCCCGGGACAGGGAAACATTCAGTACTTC. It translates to CASSQVPGQGNIQYF.

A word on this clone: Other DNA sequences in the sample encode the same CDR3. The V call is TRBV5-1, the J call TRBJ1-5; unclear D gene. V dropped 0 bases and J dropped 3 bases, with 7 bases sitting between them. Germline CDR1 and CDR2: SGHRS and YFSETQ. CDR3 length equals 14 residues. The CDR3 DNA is TGCGCCAGCAGCTTGGAGCCAGACAATCAGCCCCAGCATTTT. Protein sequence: CASSLEPDNQPQHF.

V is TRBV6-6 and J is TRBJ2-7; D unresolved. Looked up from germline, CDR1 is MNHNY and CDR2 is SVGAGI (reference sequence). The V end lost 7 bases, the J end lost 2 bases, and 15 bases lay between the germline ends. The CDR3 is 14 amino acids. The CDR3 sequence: CASTPGGEAYEQYF. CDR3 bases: TGTGCCAGCACCCCGGGTGGGGAAGCCTACGAGCAGTACTTC.

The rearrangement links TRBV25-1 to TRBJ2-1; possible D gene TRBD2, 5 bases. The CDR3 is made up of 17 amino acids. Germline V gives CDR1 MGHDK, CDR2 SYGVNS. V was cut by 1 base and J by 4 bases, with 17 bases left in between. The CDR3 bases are TGTGCCAGCAGTGAATCGGGCGGGCACAGCTGGTACAATGAGCAGTTCTTC. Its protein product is CASSESGGHSWYNEQFF.